Listed below are T cell receptor delta chains from one sample, sequenced in a study of human gamma delta and Vdelta1 T cells. TCRdb redid clone calling on the PCR reads using CATT. The sample holds about 6,100 delta-chain clones; more than 9% are singletons and the top ten take approximately 14%. Sample: naive CD27+ Vdelta1 gamma-delta T cells from blood. These TCRs come from a human donor in good health. The CDR3 runs from the conserved cysteine through the conserved F or W. A D gene is named only where the DNA matches it firmly. Not every row has a clone size; where given, it reads once, few, many or a size class.

V	D	size	J	DNA	CDR3
TRDV1	TRDD2	medium-sized	TRDJ1	TGTGCTCTTGGGCCGCACACCAGGCCTTCCTACGCTAAGGGTGGGGCTTATTCCCGGTTAGCCGATAAACTCATCTTT	CALGPHTRPSYAKGGAYSRLADKLIF
TRDV1	-	-	TRDJ1	TGTGCTCTTGGGGACGCCCCCGCGATCCCAAAAACGAAGGTATACACCGATAAACTCATCTTT	CALGDAPAIPKTKVYTDKLIF
TRDV1	-	many	TRDJ1	TGTGCTCTTGGGGAGCTAACATTCCGGCATAAACTCATCTTT	CALGELTFRHKLIF
TRDV1	-	medium-sized	TRDJ1	TGTGCTCTTGGGGAACTCAGCTTCCGGGGGGTTCCCAAGTACACCGATAAACTCATCTTT	CALGELSFRGVPKYTDKLIF
TRDV1	TRDD3	many	TRDJ1	TGTGCTCTTGGCATTAATAGGCTACAGACTGGGGGATACCTAACCGATAAACTCATCTTT	CALGINRLQTGGYLTDKLIF
TRDV1	TRDD3	-	TRDJ4	TGTGCTCTTGGGGAGCCACCTCCCGTTGAGGGGGATAGTGAAGAGCCCCTGATCTTT	CALGEPPPVEGDSEEPLIF
TRDV1	TRDD3	many	TRDJ1	TGTGCTCTTGGGGAACTCTCTCGGCCCTATTCTCTGGGGGATACATTGGGCTATAAACTCATCTTT	CALGELSRPYSLGDTLGYKLIF
TRDV1	-	medium-sized	TRDJ1	TGTGCTCTTGGGAAAAGAGGCTGGGCCTACACCGATAAACTCATCTTT	CALGKRGWAYTDKLIF
TRDV1	TRDD3	few	TRDJ1	TGTGCTCTTGGGCCGCCCCGGCGGGGCTACACCCGTAGGTGGGGGATCCCCAAACTCATCTTT	CALGPPRRGYTRRWGIPKLIF
TRDV1	-	-	TRDJ1	TGTGCTCTTGGGGCCCCCGTTCGCAATATCCTACGGGCCACCAAGCCCCCGCTTACGTACACCGATAAACTCATCTTT	CALGAPVRNILRATKPPLTYTDKLIF
TRDV1	-	medium-sized	TRDJ1	TGTGCTCTTGGGGAACTAATCCTACGTCGAGGATACCGGGGGGGGGATAAACTCATCTTT	CALGELILRRGYRGGDKLIF
TRDV1	-	many	TRDJ1	TGTGCTCTTGGGGAATGCTCGGCCCCTTGTGAGTTTTTTCGGTACACCGATAAACTCATCTTT	CALGECSAPCEFFRYTDKLIF
TRDV1	-	-	TRDJ1	TGTGCTCTTGGGGAACCCCATTTCCGGGGGAGGGGGACCGATAAACTCATCTTT	CALGEPHFRGRGTDKLIF
TRDV1	TRDD2	-	TRDJ1	TGTGCTCTTGGGGGCCTTCCTACCTACATATCCACCGATAAACTCATCTTT	CALGGLPTYISTDKLIF
TRDV1	TRDD3	few	TRDJ1	TGTGCTCTTGGGGAACTAGCTGCTCTCGCTAAAAACTGGGGGATCCGCGTGAGGACCGATAAACTCATCTTT	CALGELAALAKNWGIRVRTDKLIF
TRDV1	-	large	TRDJ1	TGTGCTCTTGGGCTACGGGGCTGGCGGGGGACCGATAAACTCATCTTT	CALGLRGWRGTDKLIF
TRDV1	TRDD3	medium-sized	TRDJ1	TGTGCTCTTGGGGAACCACGGGCTGGGGGACACAAAACCGATAAACTCATCTTT	CALGEPRAGGHKTDKLIF
TRDV1	-	medium-sized	TRDJ1	TGTGCTCTTGGGGAAATTCGGCCTTCCTACCTACGATACTGGGGGGACACCGATAAACTCATCTTT	CALGEIRPSYLRYWGDTDKLIF
TRDV1	TRDD3	-	TRDJ1	TGTGCTCTTGGGGAGAGCACCCAGCGGGTCTGGGGGATACAGGGCACCGATAAACTCATCTTT	CALGESTQRVWGIQGTDKLIF
TRDV1	-	medium-sized	TRDJ1	TGTGCTCTTGGGCTCCCTGCGGGGTTACTTGTTCAGTACACCGATAAACTCATCTTT	CALGLPAGLLVQYTDKLIF
TRDV1	TRDD3	-	TRDJ1	TGTGCTCTTGGGGCCTTCTTCTCTAAACGGCTACTGGGGGATACGCGTAAGGCCGATAAACTCATCTTT	CALGAFFSKRLLGDTRKADKLIF
TRDV1	TRDD3	medium-sized	TRDJ1	TGTGCTCTTGGTAACTCTCGGAGGGGGGATACGCGAGGGACCGATAAACTCATCTTT	CALGNSRRGDTRGTDKLIF
TRDV1	-	-	TRDJ1	TGTGCTCTTGGGGAACGCCCAAACCGGGGGAGGCGTCCCTCCCATAAACTCATCTTT	CALGERPNRGRRPSHKLIF
TRDV1	-	-	TRDJ1	TGTGCTCTTGGGGTCCGCCTACATCCTTCCTTTTCTTATACTGGGGTATACGCCCAAAACACCGATAAACTCATCTTT	CALGVRLHPSFSYTGVYAQNTDKLIF
TRDV1	TRDD3	-	TRDJ1	TGTGCTCTTGGGGGCCTTGTAACCTATACTGGGGGATACGCGTTCCCCGATAAACTCATCTTT	CALGGLVTYTGGYAFPDKLIF
TRDV1	-	many	TRDJ1	TGTGCTCTTGGGTCCCGGCCTTCCCGGGGTCCCTTCACCGATAAACTCATCTTT	CALGSRPSRGPFTDKLIF
TRDV1	-	-	TRDJ1	TGTGCTCTTGGGGAACGCCTTCGGACCCAACATGAAGATAAACTCATCTTT	CALGERLRTQHEDKLIF
TRDV1	TRDD3	-	TRDJ1	TGTGCTCTTGGGGGCCTTGTCCCTACGATTAAGTACTGGGGGTCGCACACCGATAAACTCATCTTT	CALGGLVPTIKYWGSHTDKLIF
TRDV1	TRDD3	medium-sized	TRDJ1	TGTGCTCTTGGGGAGTTCACTCCCGACCCGGACGTACTGGGGGATACACGGGACCGTAACAAGATAAAACTCATCTTT	CALGEFTPDPDVLGDTRDRNKIKLIF
TRDV1	-	few	TRDJ1	TGTGCTCTCAAAGGAGCGTGGGGGTCCTACTACCAAAATACCGATAAACTCATCTTT	CALKGAWGSYYQNTDKLIF
TRDV1	TRDD3	many	TRDJ1	TGTGCTCTTGGGGACATCCTCTTCCTTCTAGTACTGGGGGTCTGGTACACCGATAAACTCATCTTT	CALGDILFLLVLGVWYTDKLIF
TRDV1	TRDD3	medium-sized	TRDJ1	TGTGCTCTTGGGGACAATCCTCTACGTGGTGGGGATAGATACACCGATAAACTCATCTTT	CALGDNPLRGGDRYTDKLIF
TRDV1	-	few	TRDJ1	TGTGCTCTTGGGGAACGACGCGGGGGGACTCCCCGACCGTACACCGATAAACTCATCTTT	CALGERRGGTPRPYTDKLIF
TRDV1	TRDD3	medium-sized	TRDJ1	TGTGCTCTTGGGACCCGAAGGTTCCCGGCAGTACTGGGGGAAATAGCCGATAAACTCATCTTT	CALGTRRFPAVLGEIADKLIF
TRDV1	TRDD3	medium-sized	TRDJ1	TGTGCTCTTGGGGAACTAAGCTCCTATCTACGGATACGTAGAGACACCGATAAACTCATCTTT	CALGELSSYLRIRRDTDKLIF
TRDV1	-	few	TRDJ1	TGTGCTCTTGGGGGACCCCGCCCGTACACCGATAAACTCATCTTT	CALGGPRPYTDKLIF
TRDV1	TRDD3	few	TRDJ1	TGTGCTCTTGGCCGCGGTTTACTGCCGGGGGATAGTACCGATAAACTCATCTTT	CALGRGLLPGDSTDKLIF
TRDV1	TRDD3	-	TRDJ1	TGTGCTCTTGGGGGACGCCTTCCTACGAACACTGGGGGATACCGGGAAGGGGGCACCGATAAACTCATCTTT	CALGGRLPTNTGGYREGGTDKLIF
TRDV1	TRDD3	medium-sized	TRDJ1	TGTGCTCTTGGGGAAAACTCTTCCAGGTCCTACTTCAAGCTACGGTACTGGGGGATAGGTAAACTCATCTTT	CALGENSSRSYFKLRYWGIGKLIF
TRDV1	TRDD3	medium-sized	TRDJ1	TGTGCTCTTGGGGGCGGGATGATAGGCTACAGCCGCTGGGGGATACGCGTGGGAGACACCGATAAACTCATCTTT	CALGGGMIGYSRWGIRVGDTDKLIF
TRDV1	TRDD3	many	TRDJ1	TGTGCTCTTGGGGAACTCCGCCCATCACGGGGTGGTGGGGGATACCAACCCCGCACCGATAAACTCATCTTT	CALGELRPSRGGGGYQPRTDKLIF
TRDV1	-	few	TRDJ1	TGTGCTCTTGGGAAAAAACAGGGGGCCGACTCCCCTTCCCCACGAGGCCTGGGGGTTCGCCGTAGGTACACCGATAAACTCATCTTT	CALGKKQGADSPSPRGLGVRRRYTDKLIF
TRDV1	TRDD2	medium-sized	TRDJ1	TGTGCTCTTGGGAAACACCTTCCTACGAACCGATTTGGGACCTACACCGATAAACTCATCTTT	CALGKHLPTNRFGTYTDKLIF
TRDV1	-	medium-sized	TRDJ1	TGTGCTCTTGGGCCGAAAAGGCCTTCCCCAAAACTGGGGATTACGTACACCGATAAACTCATCTTT	CALGPKRPSPKLGITYTDKLIF
TRDV1	TRDD3	medium-sized	TRDJ1	TGTGCTCTTGGGGAACTAGGAAATTCCTCACAAGGGTACTGGGGGATACGATACTTGTACACCGATAAACTCATCTTT	CALGELGNSSQGYWGIRYLYTDKLIF
TRDV1	TRDD3	medium-sized	TRDJ1	TGTGCTCTTGGGGAACTAGGGGATCTCACCCATAGGAACTGGGGGATACGGAGACTCATCTTT	CALGELGDLTHRNWGIRRLIF
TRDV1	TRDD2	medium-sized	TRDJ1	TGTGCTCTTGGGGAAGGGGCCTTCCTACGTAGACTGGGTTCCGTTAAGTCAGCTAAACTCATCTTT	CALGEGAFLRRLGSVKSAKLIF
TRDV1	TRDD3	medium-sized	TRDJ1	TGTGCTCTTGGGGAGATACGGGTGGAGTTAATATCGCGGGATGGGGGAGTGACCGATAAACTCATCTTT	CALGEIRVELISRDGGVTDKLIF
TRDV1	TRDD3	many	TRDJ1	TGTGCTCTTGGGGGGGGGTCCCCCACTGGGGGATACGGGATTTATAAACTCATCTTT	CALGGGSPTGGYGIYKLIF
TRDV1	-	few	TRDJ1	TGTGCTCTTGGGGAACCATCTAACGTTCCCTACGTGGTACTGGGCACCGATAAACTCATCTTT	CALGEPSNVPYVVLGTDKLIF
TRDV1	TRDD3	few	TRDJ1	TGTGCTCTTGGGGAACCCCCTCGGTGGGGGGATACGGGTTCCCTCGTACGCGGTAAACTCATCTTT	CALGEPPRWGDTGSLVRGKLIF
TRDV1	TRDD3	large	TRDJ1	TGTGCTCTTGGGGAACGGTCGTACTGGGGGACCCTAAAGCTAAAGGGCACCGATAAACTCATCTTT	CALGERSYWGTLKLKGTDKLIF
TRDV1	-	medium-sized	TRDJ1	TGTGCTCTTGGGGAACCCTCGTGGTCTTCTAGTACTGGGACGCACTGGACCGATAAACTCATCTTT	CALGEPSWSSSTGTHWTDKLIF
TRDV1	-	medium-sized	TRDJ1	TGTGCTCTTGGGACCCCTTTCCTACCCAATCGGGGATACACCGATAAACTCATCTTT	CALGTPFLPNRGYTDKLIF
TRDV1	TRDD3	medium-sized	TRDJ1	TGTGCTCTTGGGGAAATCAAGGGTAGGCCTTCCCCAACCCGGGGGATACGTTTCGGCGATAAACTCATCTTT	CALGEIKGRPSPTRGIRFGDKLIF
TRDV1	-	large	TRDJ1	TGTGCTCTTGGGGGCCTTAGGCCCAACACCCGGTACACCGATAAACTCATCTTT	CALGGLRPNTRYTDKLIF
TRDV1	TRDD3	medium-sized	TRDJ1	TGTGCTCTTGGTTCGGGATACGGGAAGGGGGTTAGTAAACTCATCTTT	CALGSGYGKGVSKLIF
TRDV1	TRDD3	medium-sized	TRDJ1	TGTGCTCTTGGGGCCCTTTCCTATATCCCCCCTTATAACTGGGGGTCAGGACACACCGATAAACTCATCTTT	CALGALSYIPPYNWGSGHTDKLIF